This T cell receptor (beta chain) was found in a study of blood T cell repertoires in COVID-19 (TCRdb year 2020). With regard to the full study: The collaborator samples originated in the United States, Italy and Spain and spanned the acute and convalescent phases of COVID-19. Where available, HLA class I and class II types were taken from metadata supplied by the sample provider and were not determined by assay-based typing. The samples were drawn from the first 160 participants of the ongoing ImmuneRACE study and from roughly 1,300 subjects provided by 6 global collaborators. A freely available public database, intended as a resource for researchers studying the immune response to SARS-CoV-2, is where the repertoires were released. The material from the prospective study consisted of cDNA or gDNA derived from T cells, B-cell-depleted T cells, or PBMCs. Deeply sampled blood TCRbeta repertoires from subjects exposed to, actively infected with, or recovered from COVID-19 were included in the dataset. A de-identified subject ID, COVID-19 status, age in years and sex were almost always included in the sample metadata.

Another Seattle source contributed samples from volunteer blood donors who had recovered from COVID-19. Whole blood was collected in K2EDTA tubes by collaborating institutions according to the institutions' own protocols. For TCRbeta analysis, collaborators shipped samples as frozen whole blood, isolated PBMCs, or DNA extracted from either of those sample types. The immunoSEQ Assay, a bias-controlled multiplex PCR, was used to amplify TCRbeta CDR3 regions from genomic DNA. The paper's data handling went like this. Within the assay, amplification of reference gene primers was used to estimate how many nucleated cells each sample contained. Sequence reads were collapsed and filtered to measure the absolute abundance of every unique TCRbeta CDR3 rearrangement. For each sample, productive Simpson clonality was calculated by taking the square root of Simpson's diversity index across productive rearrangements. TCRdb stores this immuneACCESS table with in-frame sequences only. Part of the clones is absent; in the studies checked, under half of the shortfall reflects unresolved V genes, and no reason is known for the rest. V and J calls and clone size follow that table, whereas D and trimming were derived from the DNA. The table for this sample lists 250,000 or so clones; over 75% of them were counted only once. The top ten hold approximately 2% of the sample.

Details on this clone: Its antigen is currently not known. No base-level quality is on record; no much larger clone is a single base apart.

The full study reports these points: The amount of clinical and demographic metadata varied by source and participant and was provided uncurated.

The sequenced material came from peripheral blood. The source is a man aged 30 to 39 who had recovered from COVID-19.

The CDR3 protein sequence reads: CASSEPIGPQHF. In nucleotide form, the sequence is TGTGCCAGCAGTGAACCAATCGGGCCCCAGCATTTT. This chain is built from TRBV6-1 and TRBJ1-5; no D segment can be confidently identified. Deletion took 2 bases off V and 9 bases off J, with a span of 8 bases between the germline ends. The CDR3 runs 12 amino acids, cysteine and phenylalanine included. The DNA shown is the 36-base CDR3, in frame from base 1. The germline V gene specifies MNHNS as CDR1 and SASEGT as CDR2.